These 5 T cell receptor beta chains were sequenced from one sample in a study of T cell responses to AZD1222 COVID-19 vaccine. The method was immunoSEQ multiplex PCR; TCRdb's version includes in-frame clones alone and lacks a portion of them. In the table there are about 25,000 clones, around 90% of which are singletons. Here the sequenced sample was peripheral blood, taken 28 days after the second AZD1222 dose. The receptors were gathered from an adult who received the AZD1222 COVID-19 vaccine.

Notes on this clone: Its ends do not fully match the called genes, so a read error is possible. This chain joins TRBV9 and TRBJ2-1, with D uncertain. CDR3 length equals 13 residues. Germline V CDR1 and CDR2: SGDLS, YYNGEE. CDR3 protein: CASSVTSHNEQFF. The CDR3 DNA reads TGTGCCAGCAGCGTAACCTCCCACAATGAGCAGTTCTTC.

The gene calls are TRBV7-2 and TRBJ2-5; D perhaps matches TRBD1 (5 bases). There are 13 residues in the CDR3. Trimming stripped 5 bases from V and 4 bases from J, with 11 bases between. Germline-derived CDR1 and CDR2 are SGHTA and FQGNSA. The CDR3 loop is CASSTLRVETQYF. The CDR3 nucleotides are TGTGCCAGCAGCACCCTCAGGGTAGAGACCCAGTACTTC.

This chain connects TRBV11-2 to TRBJ1-1; D remains unclear. In germline, CDR1 is SGHAT, CDR2 FQNNGV. V shed 2 bases and J shed 1 base, with 8 bases lying between them. The CDR3 is made up of 14 amino acids. The CDR3 reads CASSLSGGNTEAFF. The CDR3 DNA reads TGTGCCAGCAGCTTAAGCGGAGGGAACACTGAAGCTTTCTTT.

V is TRBV7-2 and J is TRBJ1-6; no definite D call. V was trimmed by 0 bases and J by 8 bases, leaving 8 bases between them. The length of the CDR3 is 14 residues. Per the germline V gene, CDR1 is SGHTA and CDR2 is FQGNSA. This chain's CDR3 is CASSLAERDSPLHF. The CDR3 DNA is TGTGCCAGCAGCTTAGCGGAGAGGGATTCACCCCTCCACTTT.

J is TRBJ2-3 and V is TRBV7-9; D not certain. The length of the CDR3 is 15 residues. Germline loops: CDR1 SEHNR, CDR2 FQNEAQ (reference sequence). Trimming removed 1 base at V and 0 bases at J, with 8 bases between. The CDR3, as DNA: TGTGCCAGCAGCTTAGTCGCGTATAGCACAGATACGCAGTATTTT. It is translated as CASSLVAYSTDTQYF.